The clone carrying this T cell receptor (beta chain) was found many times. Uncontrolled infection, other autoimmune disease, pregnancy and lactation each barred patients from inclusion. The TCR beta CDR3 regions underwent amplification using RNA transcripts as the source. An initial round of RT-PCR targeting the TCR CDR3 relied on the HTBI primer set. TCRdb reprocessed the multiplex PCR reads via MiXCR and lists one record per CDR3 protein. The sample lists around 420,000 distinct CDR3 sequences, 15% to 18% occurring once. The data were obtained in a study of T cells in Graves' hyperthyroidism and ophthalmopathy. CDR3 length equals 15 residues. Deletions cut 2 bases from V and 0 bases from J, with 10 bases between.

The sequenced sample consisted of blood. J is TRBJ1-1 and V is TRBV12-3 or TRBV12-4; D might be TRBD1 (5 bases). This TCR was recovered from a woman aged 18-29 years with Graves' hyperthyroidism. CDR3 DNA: TGTGCCAGCAGTTTATTGACAGCCATGAACACTGAAGCTTTCTTT. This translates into CASSLLTAMNTEAFF.